These 4 T cell receptor beta chains share one sample of origin, sequenced in a study of cytomegalovirus exposure and HLA in healthy donors. Primers for the PCR totalled 60 Vbeta and 13 Jbeta. Produced via immunoSEQ multiplex PCR; TCRdb's table is partial and in-frame only. The repertoire holds over 100,000 clones, with 72% as singletons. The sequencing input was PBMCs. The receptors derive from a man aged 45-65 years in good health and CMV-seropositive.

The CDR3 is CASGGQHEQYF. The CDR3 DNA is TGTGCCAGCGGGGGACAGCACGAGCAGTACTTC. The rearrangement uses TRBV7-9 and TRBJ2-7, with 7 bases identical to TRBD1. Losses at the gene ends were 8 bases for V and 5 bases for J; bases not matched to a gene: 3. The CDR3 runs to 11 residues. Germline V gives CDR1 SEHNR, CDR2 FQNEAQ (reference sequence). Full variable domain (remainder filled in from reference TRBV7-9 and TRBJ2-7): DTGVSQNPRHKITKRGQNVTFRCDPISEHNRLYWYRQTLGQGPEFLTYFQNEAQLEKSRLLSDRFSAERPKGSFSTLEIQRTEQGDSAMYLCASGGQHEQYFGPGTRLTVT.

This rearrangement joins TRBV7-2 to TRBJ2-3; 9 bases map to TRBD1. Germline V gene sequence: CDR1 SGHTA, CDR2 FQGNSA. The CDR3 has 17 residues. V lost 6 bases, J lost 7 bases, and 17 bases stayed unmatched. CDR3 in amino acids: CASSLDRGQGKANTQYF. As DNA, the CDR3 is TGTGCCAGCAGTCTCGACCGGGGACAGGGAAAAGCAAATACGCAGTATTTT.

The chain links TRBV10-3 to TRBJ2-1; possibly TRBD2 for D (5 bases). Germline V gives CDR1 ENHRY, CDR2 SYGVKD. The CDR3 is 12 amino acids. The germline V and J ends were trimmed by 4 bases and 5 bases, with 6 bases remaining between them. The CDR3 DNA is TGTGCCATCAGTGCGGGGAACAATGAGCAGTTCTTC. The encoded protein is CAISAGNNEQFF.

The rearrangement uses TRBV2 and TRBJ2-3, with 8 bases aligning to TRBD2. Trimming at V came to 5 bases and at J to 4 bases, leaving 8 bases not matched to a gene. The length of the CDR3 is 15 residues. Per germline, CDR1 SNHLY and CDR2 FYNNEI. CDR3 loop: CASSPIAGLADTQYF. DNA of the CDR3: TGTGCCAGCAGTCCAATAGCGGGATTGGCAGATACGCAGTATTTT.